This T cell receptor (beta chain) is drawn from a study of shared clonotypes between healthy human individuals. Replicate PCRs from sorted subsets contained around 200 ng DNA, which is 29,000 or so T cell genomes. In the authors' workflow: Junction-only sequences produced by ImmunoSEQ had no quality scores, so filtering differed. The method was immunoSEQ multiplex PCR; TCRdb's version includes in-frame clones alone and lacks a portion of them. V, J and clone size were drawn from that table, and D and trimming were deduced from the DNA. The table includes a few million clones, roughly 93% detected once. The V and J ends lost 4 bases and 5 bases respectively, with 18 bases between them. The CDR3 runs to 15 residues. CDR1 SGHNT and CDR2 YYREEE come from the germline V gene (reference sequence). Turning to this clone: What it binds is unknown.

Study-level results: It was expected that sequencing depth would affect clonotype sharing among donors.

The sequencing input was naive CD4+ T cells from PBMCs. Regarding subset: CD45RA+ positively selected. The clonotype originates from a man between 18 and 35 years old in good health. Some clones in this sample may be carry-over from other donors' samples. The chain carries TRBV5-4 and TRBJ1-2; D possibly corresponds to TRBD1 (6 bases). The CDR3, as DNA: TGTGCCAGCAGCCCCCAGGAAGGGGGGTGGTATGGCTACACCTTC. Translating it yields CASSPQEGGWYGYTF.